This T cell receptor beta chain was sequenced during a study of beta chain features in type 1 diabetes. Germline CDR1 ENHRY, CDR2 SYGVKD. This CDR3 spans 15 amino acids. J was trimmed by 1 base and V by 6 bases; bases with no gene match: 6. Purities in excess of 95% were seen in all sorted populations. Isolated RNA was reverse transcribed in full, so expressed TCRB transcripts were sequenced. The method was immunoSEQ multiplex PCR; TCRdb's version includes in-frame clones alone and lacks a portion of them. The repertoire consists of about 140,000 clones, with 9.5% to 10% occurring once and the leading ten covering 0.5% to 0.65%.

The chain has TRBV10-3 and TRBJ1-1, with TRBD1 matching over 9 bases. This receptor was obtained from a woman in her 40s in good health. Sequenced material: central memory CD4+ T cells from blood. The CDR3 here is CAIRPTGGWNTEAFF. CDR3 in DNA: TGTGCCATCAGGCCGACAGGGGGATGGAACACTGAAGCTTTCTTT.